This TCR beta chain came from a study of CD8 T cells in Susac syndrome. V lost 3 bases and J 8 bases, leaving 13 bases between the germline ends. The CDR3 loop spans 13 amino acids. Per germline, CDR1 SGDLS and CDR2 YYNGEE. TEMRA cells underwent FACS enrichment and CD8+ and CD4+ T cells underwent negative isolation. RNA was extracted with the RNeasy kit, and a quantity of roughly 0.5 to 1 ug was reverse transcribed using random hexamers. TCRdb reanalysed the immunoSEQ multiplex PCR reads using MiXCR and keeps one entry per CDR3 protein. The profile shows about 82,000 distinct CDR3 sequences, 96% of them singletons.

The receptor comes from a human donor with Susac syndrome. The rearrangement joins TRBV9 to TRBJ2-3; TRBD1 is a possible D gene (5 bases). Sequencing input: CD8+ T cells from PBMCs. Here the CDR3 reads CASSARAQGTQYF. CDR3 nucleotides: TGTGCCAGCAGCGCCCGGGCCCAGGGTACGCAGTATTTT.